This T cell receptor (beta chain) stems from a study of T cell repertoires in aging, cancer and after chemotherapy. As for the study in general: The full dataset contained several million TCR reads.

This clonotype is deemed medium-sized. Its specificity is unknown. Notes on the study in general: Loss of evenness, beyond lost richness, contributed to age-related TCR diversity decline in cancer patients. Compared with age-matched healthy donors, untreated hematological or solid cancer patients showed higher blood TCR clonality.

The V and J ends lost 9 bases and 2 bases, in that order; junction bases with no gene match: 10. CDR3 length equals 16 residues. The germline V gene has CDR1 MNHEY and CDR2 SVGAGI. Rearranged V-D-J TRB sequences were amplified with a mixed TRB-A/B primer pool. TCRdb reprocessed the multiplex PCR reads with MiXCR, giving one entry per CDR3 protein. The sample has almost 2,500 distinct CDR3 sequences; approximately 28% are singletons. Amplification of TCR beta used genomic DNA extracted from peripheral blood. Material: blood. This chain links TRBV6-5 with TRBJ2-3; 11 positions agree with TRBD2. The receptor's source is a human donor in good health. The CDR3 nucleotides are TGTGCCAGAAGCCGAACGGGACTAGCGGTCACAGATACGCAGTATTTT. Translation gives CARSRTGLAVTDTQYF.